The 13 T cell receptor beta chains in this list originate from one sample, sequenced in a study of post-analysis software for immune sequencing data. Points from the study as a whole: Among 5 or 6 TRBV segments more frequent in patients than controls were TRBV5-6, TRBV5-1 and TRBV20-1.

Incorporated into the TCR beta cDNA libraries were unique molecular identifiers, which served to reduce PCR and sequencing biases. Each CDR3 protein is one row after TCRdb ran MiXCR on the PCR reads. The table has 550,000 to 700,000 distinct CDR3 sequences, roughly 47% seen once; the top ten hold more than 1.5%. These receptors lack a known antigen. Material for sequencing was blood. Every receptor here comes from a girl between 10 and 17 years old with multiple sclerosis.

V and J are TRBV6-1 and TRBJ1-5, with a tentative D call TRBD1 (5 bases). V lost 5 bases and J lost 2, with 16 bases in between. In germline, CDR1 is MNHNS, CDR2 SASEGT. This CDR3 has 16 amino acids. CDR3 sequence reads: CASSWEAGPGNQPQHF. The DNA of the CDR3 is TGTGCCAGCAGTTGGGAAGCGGGGCCCGGCAATCAGCCCCAGCATTTT.

V is TRBV14 and J is TRBJ2-2, with D perhaps being TRBD1 or TRBD2 (5 bases each). The CDR3 runs to 12 residues. Trimming cost V 5 bases and J 6 bases, with 7 bases left between them. Germline CDR1 SGHDN, CDR2 FVKESK. DNA of the CDR3: TGTGCCAGCAGCTGGGACCCCGGGGAGCTGTTTTTT. Encoded protein: CASSWDPGELFF. Full variable domain (outside the CDR3, taken from reference TRBV14 and TRBJ2-2): EAGVTQFPSHSVIEKGQTVTLRCDPISGHDNLYWYRRVMGKEIKFLLHFVKESKQDESGMPNNRFLAERTGGTYSTLKVQPAELEDSGVYFCASSWDPGELFFGEGSRLTVL.

About this clonotype itself: Being one base from a much bigger clone, this may be a read error. The chain recombines TRBV11-3 with TRBJ2-3; the match to TRBD2 covers 8 bases. This CDR3 spans 14 amino acids. Germline V gene lookup returns CDR1 SGHNT and CDR2 YENEEA. The DNA for the CDR3 is TGTGCCAGCAGCTTAGGACTAGCGACAGAGACGCAGTATTTT. Protein sequence: CASSLGLATETQYF.

The chain employs TRBV6-1 and TRBJ2-3; no clear D. Germline assignment: CDR1 MNHNS and CDR2 SASEGT. Deletions cut 6 bases from V and 0 bases from J, with 10 bases between. CDR3 size: 14 residues. The DNA for the CDR3 is TGTGCCAGCAGAGCGCGATCTAGCACAGATACGCAGTATTTT. Protein sequence: CASRARSSTDTQYF.

The V gene is TRBV12-3 or TRBV12-4, the J gene TRBJ1-5, with TRBD1 matching over 9 bases. With V trimmed by 11 bases and J by 6 bases, 5 bases remained unmatched. This CDR3 comprises 12 residues. The CDR3 DNA is TGTGCCGCGGGACAGGGTCTTCAGCCCCAGCATTTT. Its protein product is CAAGQGLQPQHF.

This clonotype has only a few counts. This chain links TRBV10-3 with TRBJ2-4, with 7 positions matching TRBD1. The junction had 7 bases not matched to a gene; V was cut back by 4 bases and J by 7 bases. CDR1 and CDR2 (germline): ENHRY, SYGVKD. This CDR3 is 14 amino acids long. The CDR3 sequence: CAISAGTEGNIQYF. CDR3 coding DNA: TGTGCCATCAGTGCAGGGACAGAGGGGAACATTCAGTACTTC.

The genes are TRBV4-2 and TRBJ2-7; weak D call: TRBD2 (5 bases). Germline V gene lookup returns CDR1 LGHNA and CDR2 YNFKEQ. CDR3 size: 16 residues. V lost 0 bases, J lost 7 bases, and 19 bases lay in between. CDR3 coding DNA: TGTGCCAGCAGCCAAGATGCGGGTGCCCGCTACAATGAGCAGTACTTC. Translated: CASSQDAGARYNEQYF.

V usage is TRBV29-1 and J usage is TRBJ2-5; no reliable D call. The CDR3 sequence is 11 residues long. The V and J ends lost 6 bases and 5 bases respectively, with 10 bases between them. CDR1 and CDR2 from the germline V gene are SQVTM and ANQGSEA. CDR3 nucleotide sequence: TGCAGCGTAGGCAACACGGAGACCCAGTACTTC. Translating gives CSVGNTETQYF.

The chain uses TRBV30 and TRBJ1-5, with D uncertain. Trimming pared 3 bases from V and 5 bases from J, leaving 11 bases between. This CDR3 has 13 amino acids. Germline CDR1 reads GTSNPN; CDR2 reads SVGIG (reference sequence). The CDR3 reads CAWSDLGYQPQHF. CDR3 DNA sequence: TGTGCCTGGAGCGACCTTGGATATCAGCCCCAGCATTTT.

This clonotype occurred a few times. V usage is TRBV29-1 and J usage is TRBJ2-3, with 8 bases aligning to TRBD2. This CDR3 region has 13 residues. From germline, CDR1 is SQVTM and CDR2 ANQGSEA. After removal of 4 bases from V and 0 bases from J, the junction contained 0 bases not matched to a gene. The CDR3 sequence: CSVVAGSTDTQYF. CDR3 nucleotide sequence: TGCAGCGTTGTAGCGGGGAGCACAGATACGCAGTATTTT.

V is TRBV12-3 or TRBV12-4 and J is TRBJ2-7; no reliable D call. The V gene lost 6 bases and the J gene lost 0 bases, with 9 bases spanning the gap. CDR3 size: 13 residues. As DNA, the CDR3 is TGTGCCAGCAGGAGGCAGAGCTCCTACGAGCAGTACTTC. Translation gives CASRRQSSYEQYF.

This clonotype was recorded a few times. The genes are TRBV7-9 and TRBJ1-2, with D maybe TRBD1 (5 bases). Germline CDR1 SEHNR, CDR2 FQNEAQ (reference sequence). The length of the CDR3 is 15 residues. The V end was cut by 5 bases, the J end by 4 bases, with 17 bases between. CDR3 nucleotides: TGTGCCAGCAGCCTGGGACCTCCGACTCTCTATGGCTACACCTTC. Its translation: CASSLGPPTLYGYTF.

This chain connects TRBV6-5 to TRBJ2-3; 10 bases align to TRBD2. This CDR3 has 17 amino acids. Germline V CDR1 and CDR2: MNHEY, SVGAGI. The J segment lost 1 base and the V segment lost 4 bases, leaving 8 bases of the junction unmatched. The CDR3 sequence: CASSWLAGVHRTDTQYF. CDR3 nucleotides: TGTGCCAGCAGTTGGCTAGCGGGAGTCCACCGCACAGATACGCAGTATTTT.